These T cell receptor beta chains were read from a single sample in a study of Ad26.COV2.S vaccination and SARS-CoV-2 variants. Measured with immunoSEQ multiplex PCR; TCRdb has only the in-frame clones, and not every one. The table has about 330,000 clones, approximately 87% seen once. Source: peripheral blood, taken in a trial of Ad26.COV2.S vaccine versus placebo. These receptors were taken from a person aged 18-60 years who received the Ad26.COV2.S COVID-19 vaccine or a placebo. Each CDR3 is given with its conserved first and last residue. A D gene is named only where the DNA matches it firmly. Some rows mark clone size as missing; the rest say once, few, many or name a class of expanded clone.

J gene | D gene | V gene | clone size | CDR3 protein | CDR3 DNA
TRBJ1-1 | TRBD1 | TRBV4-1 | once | CASSQDRGTGGAGAFF | TGCGCCAGCAGCCAAGATCGGGGGACAGGTGGGGCTGGGGCTTTCTTT
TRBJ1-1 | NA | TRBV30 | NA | CAWSPGSGRAFF | TGTGCCTGGTCCCCCGGGAGCGGGAGAGCTTTCTTT
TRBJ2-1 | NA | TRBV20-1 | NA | CSASAGLPFEQFF | TGCAGTGCTAGTGCGGGACTCCCTTTCGAGCAGTTCTTC
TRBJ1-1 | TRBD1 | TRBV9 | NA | CASSVDPGGISTEAFF | TGTGCCAGCAGCGTAGACCCAGGGGGCATAAGCACTGAAGCTTTCTTT
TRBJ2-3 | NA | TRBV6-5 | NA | CASSYKFGADTQYF | TGTGCCAGCAGTTATAAGTTTGGGGCAGATACGCAGTATTTT
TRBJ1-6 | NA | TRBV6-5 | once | CASRPPDSPLHF | TGTGCCAGCAGACCGCCCGATTCACCCCTCCACTTT
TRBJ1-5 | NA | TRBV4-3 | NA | CASSQVWNQPQHF | TGCGCCAGCAGCCAAGTGTGGAATCAGCCCCAGCATTTT
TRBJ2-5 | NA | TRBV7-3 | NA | CASSAVGGQETQYF | TGTGCCAGCAGCGCCGTGGGGGGTCAAGAGACCCAGTACTTC
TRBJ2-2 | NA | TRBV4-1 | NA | CASSPLVPGELFF | TGCGCCAGCAGCCCACTAGTGCCCGGGGAGCTGTTTTTT
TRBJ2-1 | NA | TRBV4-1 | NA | CASSQTRYNEQFF | TGCGCCAGCAGCCAGACCCGATACAATGAGCAGTTCTTC
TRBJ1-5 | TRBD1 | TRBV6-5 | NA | CASSDRGREQPQHF | TGTGCCAGCAGCGACAGGGGGCGAGAGCAGCCCCAGCATTTT
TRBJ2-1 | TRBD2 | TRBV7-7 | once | CASARGAGGPYNEQFF | TGTGCCAGCGCCAGGGGGGCGGGAGGGCCCTACAATGAGCAGTTCTTC
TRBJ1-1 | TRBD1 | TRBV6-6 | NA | CASSSTGGTLNTEAFF | TGTGCCAGCAGTTCCACAGGGGGCACGCTGAACACTGAAGCTTTCTTT
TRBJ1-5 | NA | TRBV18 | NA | CASSRIQESLNQPQHF | TGTGCCAGCTCAAGGATTCAAGAGAGCCTTAATCAGCCCCAGCATTTT
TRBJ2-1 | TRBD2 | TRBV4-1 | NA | CASSQGLAERWGYNEQFF | TGCGCCAGCAGCCAAGGACTAGCGGAGAGGTGGGGCTACAATGAGCAGTTCTTC
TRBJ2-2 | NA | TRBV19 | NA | CATTGTGVSGTGELFF | TGTGCCACTACAGGGACGGGGGTATCGGGCACCGGGGAGCTGTTTTTT
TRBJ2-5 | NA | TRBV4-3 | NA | CASSQDQGSGETQYF | TGCGCCAGCAGCCAAGACCAGGGATCGGGCGAGACCCAGTACTTC
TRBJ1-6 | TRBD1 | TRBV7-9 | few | CASSPGTGVRSQKNSPLHF | TGTGCCAGCAGCCCCGGGACAGGGGTCCGATCCCAAAAAAATTCACCCCTCCACTTT
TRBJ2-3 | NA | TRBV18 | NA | CASSPPLSSTDTQYF | TGTGCCAGCTCACCACCCCTCTCTAGCACAGATACGCAGTATTTT
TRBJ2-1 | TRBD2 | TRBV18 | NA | CASSALAGGPLGDEQFF | TGTGCCAGCTCAGCACTAGCGGGAGGGCCTTTGGGCGATGAGCAGTTCTTC